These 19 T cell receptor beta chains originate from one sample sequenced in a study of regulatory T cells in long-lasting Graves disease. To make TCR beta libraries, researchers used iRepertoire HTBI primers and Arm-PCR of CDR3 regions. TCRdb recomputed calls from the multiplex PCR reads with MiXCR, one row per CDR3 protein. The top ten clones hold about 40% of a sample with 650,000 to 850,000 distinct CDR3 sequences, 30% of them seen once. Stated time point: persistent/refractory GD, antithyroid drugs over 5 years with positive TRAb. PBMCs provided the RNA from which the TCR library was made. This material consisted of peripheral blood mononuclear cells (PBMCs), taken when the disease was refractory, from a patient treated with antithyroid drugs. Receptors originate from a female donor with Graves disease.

The CDR3 loop reads CASSTDRQETQYF. CDR3 sequence (DNA): TGTGCCAGCAGCACGGACAGACAAGAGACCCAGTACTTC. The rearrangement joins TRBV13 to TRBJ2-5, with D possibly matching TRBD1 (6 bases). CDR1 and CDR2 from the germline V gene are PRHDT and FYEKMQ (reference sequence). Between the trimmed V and J ends, which lost 5 bases and 2 bases, there was a span of 9 bases. This CDR3 is 13 amino acids long.

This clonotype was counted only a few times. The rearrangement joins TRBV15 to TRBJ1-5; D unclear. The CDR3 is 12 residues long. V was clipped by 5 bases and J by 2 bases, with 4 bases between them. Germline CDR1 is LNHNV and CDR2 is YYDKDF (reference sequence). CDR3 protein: CATSPGNQPQHF. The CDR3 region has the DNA TGTGCCACCAGCCCTGGCAATCAGCCCCAGCATTTT.

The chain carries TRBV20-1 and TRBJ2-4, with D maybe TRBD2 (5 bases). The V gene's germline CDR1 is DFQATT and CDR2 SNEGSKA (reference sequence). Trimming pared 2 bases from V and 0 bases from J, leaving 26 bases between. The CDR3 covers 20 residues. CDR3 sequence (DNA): TGCAGTGCTAGAAACCAAAGTAGAACTAGATCAACTCTAGCCAAAAACATTCAGTACTTC. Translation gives CSARNQSRTRSTLAKNIQYF.

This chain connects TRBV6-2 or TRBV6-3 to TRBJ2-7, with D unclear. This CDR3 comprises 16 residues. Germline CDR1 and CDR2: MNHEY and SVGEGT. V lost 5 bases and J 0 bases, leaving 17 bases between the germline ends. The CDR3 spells CASSAPELRSSYEQYF. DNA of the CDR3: TGTGCCAGCAGTGCCCCAGAGCTTAGGAGCTCCTACGAGCAGTACTTC.

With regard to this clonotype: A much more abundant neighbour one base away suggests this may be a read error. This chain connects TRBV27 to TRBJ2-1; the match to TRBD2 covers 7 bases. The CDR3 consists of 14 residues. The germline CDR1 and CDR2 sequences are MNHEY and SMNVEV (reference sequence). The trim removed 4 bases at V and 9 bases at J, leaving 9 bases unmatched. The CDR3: CASSSSQRGGEQFF. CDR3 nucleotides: TGTGCCAGCAGTTCATCGCAGCGGGGTGGTGAGCAGTTCTTC.

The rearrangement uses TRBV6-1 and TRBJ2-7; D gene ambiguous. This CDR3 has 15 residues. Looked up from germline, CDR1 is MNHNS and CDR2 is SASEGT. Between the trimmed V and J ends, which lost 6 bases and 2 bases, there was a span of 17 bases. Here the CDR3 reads CASRAAPQVTYEQYF. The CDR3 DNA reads TGTGCCAGCAGGGCTGCTCCTCAGGTCACCTACGAGCAGTACTTC.

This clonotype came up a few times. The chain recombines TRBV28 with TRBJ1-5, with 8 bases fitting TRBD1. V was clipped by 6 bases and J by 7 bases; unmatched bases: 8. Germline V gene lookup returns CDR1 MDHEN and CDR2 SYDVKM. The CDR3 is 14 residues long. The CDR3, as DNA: TGTGCCAGCAGCGGACAGGGAAGCGACCAGCCCCAGCATTTT. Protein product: CASSGQGSDQPQHF.

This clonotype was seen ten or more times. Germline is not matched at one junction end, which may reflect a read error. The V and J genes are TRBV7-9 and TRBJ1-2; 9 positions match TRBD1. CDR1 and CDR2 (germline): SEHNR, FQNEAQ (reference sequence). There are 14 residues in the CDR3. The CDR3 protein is CASSLGQGSYGYTF. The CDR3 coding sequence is TGTGCCAGCAGTTTAGGACAGGGGAGCTATGGCTACACCTTC.

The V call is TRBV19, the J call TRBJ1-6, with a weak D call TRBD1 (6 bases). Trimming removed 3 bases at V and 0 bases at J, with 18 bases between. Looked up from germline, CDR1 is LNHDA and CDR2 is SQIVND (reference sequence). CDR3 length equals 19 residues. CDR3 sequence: CASSMGLDRPSSYNSPLHF. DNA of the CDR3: TGTGCCAGTAGTATGGGACTCGACAGGCCTAGCTCCTATAATTCACCCCTCCACTTT.

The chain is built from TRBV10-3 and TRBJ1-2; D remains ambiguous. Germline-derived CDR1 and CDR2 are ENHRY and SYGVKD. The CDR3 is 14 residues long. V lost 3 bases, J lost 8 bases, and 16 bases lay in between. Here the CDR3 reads CAISDPQVPGGYTF. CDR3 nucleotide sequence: TGTGCCATCAGTGACCCTCAAGTGCCTGGGGGCTACACCTTC.

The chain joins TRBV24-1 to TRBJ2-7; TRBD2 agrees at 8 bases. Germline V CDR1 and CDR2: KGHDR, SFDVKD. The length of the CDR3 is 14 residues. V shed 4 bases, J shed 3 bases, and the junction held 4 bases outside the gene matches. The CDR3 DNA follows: TGTGCCACCAGTGAACGGGGGGGCCTCTACGAGCAGTACTTC. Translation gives CATSERGGLYEQYF.

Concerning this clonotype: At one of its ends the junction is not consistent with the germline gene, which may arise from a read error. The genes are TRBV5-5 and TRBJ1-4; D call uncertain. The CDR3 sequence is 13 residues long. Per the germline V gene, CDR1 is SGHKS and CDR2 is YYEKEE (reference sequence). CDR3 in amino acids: CASSQVGVEKLFF. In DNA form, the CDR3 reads TGCGCCAGCAGCCAAGTCGGAGTTGAAAAACTGTTTTTT.

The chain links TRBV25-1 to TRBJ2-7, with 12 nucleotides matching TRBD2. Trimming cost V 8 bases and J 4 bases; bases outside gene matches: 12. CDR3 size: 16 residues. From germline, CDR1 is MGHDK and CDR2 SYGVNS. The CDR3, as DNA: TGTGCCAGCGGGACAGAGAGACTAGCGGGAGTGTACGAGCAGTACTTC. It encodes CASGTERLAGVYEQYF.

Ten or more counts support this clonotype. In nucleotides, the CDR3 is TGTGCCAGCACCACAGCGGGGCAAGCCTACGAGCAGTACTTC. It is translated as CASTTAGQAYEQYF. This sequence joins TRBV12-3 or TRBV12-4 and TRBJ2-7, with 7 bases identical to TRBD2. Trimming at V came to 7 bases and at J to 2 bases, leaving 8 bases not matched to a gene. The CDR3 loop spans 14 amino acids.

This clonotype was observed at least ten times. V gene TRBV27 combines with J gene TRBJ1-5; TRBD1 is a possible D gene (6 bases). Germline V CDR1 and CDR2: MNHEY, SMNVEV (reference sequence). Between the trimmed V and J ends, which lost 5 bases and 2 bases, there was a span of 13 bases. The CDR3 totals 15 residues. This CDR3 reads CASSQQGVRNQPQHF. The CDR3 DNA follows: TGTGCCAGCAGTCAACAGGGCGTACGCAATCAGCCCCAGCATTTT.

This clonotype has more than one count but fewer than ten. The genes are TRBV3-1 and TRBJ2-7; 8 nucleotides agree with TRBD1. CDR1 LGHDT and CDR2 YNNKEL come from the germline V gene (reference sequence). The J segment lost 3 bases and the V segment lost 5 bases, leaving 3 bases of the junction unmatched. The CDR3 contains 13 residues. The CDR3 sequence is CASSRDRHYEQYF. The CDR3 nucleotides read TGTGCCAGCAGCAGGGACAGGCACTACGAGCAGTACTTC.

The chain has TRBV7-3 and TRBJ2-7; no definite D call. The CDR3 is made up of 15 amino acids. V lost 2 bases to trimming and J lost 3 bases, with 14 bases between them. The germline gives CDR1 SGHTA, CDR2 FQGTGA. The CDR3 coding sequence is TGTGCCAGCAGCTTAGAGGTTGGCAGTCACTACGAGCAGTACTTC. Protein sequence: CASSLEVGSHYEQYF.

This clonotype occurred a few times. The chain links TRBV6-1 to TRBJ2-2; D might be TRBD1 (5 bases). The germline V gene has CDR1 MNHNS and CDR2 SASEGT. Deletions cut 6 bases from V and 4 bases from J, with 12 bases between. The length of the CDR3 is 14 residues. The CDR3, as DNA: TGTGCCAGCAGGACAGACTCCTCCACCGGGGAGCTGTTTTTT. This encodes CASRTDSSTGELFF.

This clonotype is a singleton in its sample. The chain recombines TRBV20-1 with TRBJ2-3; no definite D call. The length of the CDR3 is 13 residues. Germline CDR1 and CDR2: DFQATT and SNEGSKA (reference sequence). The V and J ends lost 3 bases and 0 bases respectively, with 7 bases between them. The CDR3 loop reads CSASGASTDTQYF. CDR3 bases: TGCAGTGCTAGCGGAGCTAGCACAGATACGCAGTATTTT.